Listed below are T cell receptor beta chains from one sample, sequenced in a study of immune heterogeneity within non-small cell lung tumors. TCRdb reprocessed the multiplex PCR reads with MiXCR, giving one entry per CDR3 protein. The sample has about 11,000 distinct CDR3 sequences; 25% to 35% are singletons. Sample: lung tumor tissue. The origin of the receptors is a woman between 50 and 59 years old with non-small cell lung cancer. CDR3s include the opening cysteine and the closing phenylalanine or tryptophan. A D gene is named only where the DNA matches it firmly. Clone size appears in some rows only: once, few, many, or a class for an expanded clone.

TRBV24-1	TRBJ1-1	TRBD1	once	CANSESGTGPGTEAFF	TGTGCCAACAGTGAGTCCGGGACAGGGCCCGGCACTGAAGCTTTCTTT
TRBV3-1	TRBJ2-5	NA	NA	CASRDTEEVQETQYF	TGTGCCAGCAGGGATACAGAGGAGGTCCAAGAGACCCAGTACTTC
TRBV2	TRBJ1-5	NA	NA	CASSESRGGQPQHF	TGTGCCAGCAGTGAAAGCAGGGGAGGTCAGCCCCAGCATTTT
TRBV28	TRBJ1-4	TRBD1	medium-sized	CASSLLTGQGATNEKLFF	TGTGCCAGCAGTTTATTGACGGGCCAGGGGGCAACTAATGAAAAACTGTTTTTT
TRBV4-1	TRBJ2-5	TRBD2	many	CASSQESGRGETQYF	TGCGCCAGCAGCCAAGAAAGCGGGAGGGGAGAGACCCAGTACTTC
TRBV9	TRBJ1-1	TRBD1	NA	CASMPGQGVGNTEAFF	TGTGCCAGCATGCCGGGACAGGGAGTGGGGAACACTGAAGCTTTCTTT
TRBV29-1	TRBJ1-2	TRBD1	NA	CSVGTGRENYGYTF	TGCAGCGTTGGGACAGGGAGGGAAAACTATGGCTACACCTTC
TRBV29-1	TRBJ1-4	TRBD1	NA	CSVPFSTSGTGTEKLFF	TGCAGCGTCCCATTTAGTACTTCGGGGACAGGGACTGAAAAACTGTTTTTT
TRBV15	TRBJ2-7	NA	medium-sized	CATSRTLGGIEQYF	TGTGCCACCAGCAGGACTCTCGGAGGTATCGAGCAGTACTTC
TRBV20-1	TRBJ2-2	NA	medium-sized	CSALGSGTGELFF	TGCAGTGCTTTAGGGTCCGGGACCGGGGAGCTGTTTTTT
TRBV6-1	TRBJ2-3	NA	large	CASSLTDTQYF	TGTGCCAGCAGTCTGACAGATACGCAGTATTTT
TRBV15	TRBJ2-1	TRBD1	many	CATSRDTELRGLNEQFF	TGTGCCACCAGCAGAGATACAGAGTTGAGGGGGCTGAATGAGCAGTTCTTC
TRBV20-1	TRBJ1-2	NA	medium-sized	CSAREWGQDGYTF	TGCAGTGCTAGAGAGTGGGGGCAGGATGGCTACACCTTC
TRBV5-1	TRBJ2-3	NA	many	CASSLEADTDTQYF	TGCGCCAGCAGCTTGGAAGCGGACACAGATACGCAGTATTTT
TRBV19	TRBJ1-1	TRBD1	many	CASWRGPNTEAFF	TGTGCCAGTTGGAGGGGGCCGAACACTGAAGCTTTCTTT
TRBV5-1	TRBJ2-7	TRBD2	many	CASSSGGLAGGLSYEQYF	TGCGCCAGCAGCTCCGGCGGACTAGCGGGAGGATTGTCCTACGAGCAGTACTTC
TRBV28	TRBJ2-2	NA	NA	CASSPRPTGELFF	TGTGCCAGCAGCCCCCGACCAACCGGGGAGCTGTTTTTT
TRBV28	TRBJ2-3	NA	few	CASGGTDTQYF	TGTGCCAGCGGGGGAACAGATACGCAGTATTTT
TRBV20-1	TRBJ1-6	TRBD1	medium-sized	CSARDQGRGNSPLHF	TGCAGTGCTAGAGATCAGGGCAGGGGGAATTCACCCCTCCACTTT
TRBV6-1	TRBJ2-3	NA	medium-sized	CASGFTDTQYF	TGTGCCAGCGGATTCACAGATACGCAGTATTTT
TRBV18	TRBJ2-7	NA	many	CASSTGTPYRQYF	TGTGCCAGCTCAACCGGGACGCCTTATCGACAGTACTTC
TRBV5-5	TRBJ2-3	TRBD1	NA	CASSSPGQGPTQYF	TGTGCCAGCAGCTCGCCGGGACAGGGACCTACGCAGTATTTT
TRBV19	TRBJ2-1	NA	few	CASSKGAGGHYNEQFF	TGTGCCAGTAGTAAGGGGGCGGGAGGACACTACAATGAGCAGTTCTTC
TRBV4-2	TRBJ1-6	NA	NA	CASSQFSPSSLGNSPLHF	TGTGCCAGCAGCCAATTTTCCCCGTCCTCTTTGGGCAATTCACCCCTCCACTTT
TRBV6-1	TRBJ2-4	NA	medium-sized	CASSGSAKNIQYF	TGTGCCAGCAGTGGTTCGGCCAAAAACATTCAGTACTTC
TRBV5-1	TRBJ2-7	NA	many	CASSPRVGGGSVYEQYF	TGCGCCAGCAGCCCCCGGGTAGGGGGAGGGTCCGTCTACGAGCAGTACTTC
TRBV2	TRBJ2-1	NA	NA	CASSVGAGRYNGQFF	TGTGCCAGCAGTGTGGGGGCGGGACGGTACAATGGGCAGTTCTTC
TRBV11-2	TRBJ2-2	NA	medium-sized	CASSFPGSNTNTGELFF	TGTGCCAGCAGCTTTCCCGGGAGTAATACGAACACCGGGGAGCTGTTTTTT
TRBV12-3/TRBV12-4	TRBJ2-7	TRBD1	NA	CSSSPRDRVTYEQYF	TGTTCCAGCAGCCCCCGGGACAGGGTAACCTACGAGCAGTACTTC
TRBV12-3/TRBV12-4	TRBJ1-2	NA	NA	CASSFYYGYTF	TGTGCCAGCAGTTTCTACTATGGCTACACCTTC
TRBV27	TRBJ2-2	TRBD2	large	CASSGTSDTGELFF	TGTGCCAGCAGCGGGACTAGCGACACCGGGGAGCTGTTTTTT
TRBV7-2	TRBJ1-3	TRBD1	few	CASSPPGTAVGNTIYF	TGTGCCAGCAGCCCCCCCGGGACAGCTGTTGGAAACACCATATATTTT
TRBV12-5	TRBJ1-2	NA	medium-sized	CASGLGGVHYGYTF	TGTGCTAGTGGTTTAGGCGGCGTGCACTATGGCTACACCTTC
TRBV18	TRBJ2-1	NA	medium-sized	CASSPSSWSGVEQFF	TGTGCCAGCTCACCTTCGAGCTGGTCAGGGGTTGAGCAGTTCTTC
TRBV16	TRBJ2-7	TRBD2	medium-sized	CASSPSFPGLAVPYEQYF	TGTGCCAGCAGCCCTTCCTTTCCGGGACTAGCGGTTCCCTACGAGCAGTACTTC
TRBV5-1	TRBJ2-2	TRBD2	many	CASRPEGLAGGTGELFF	TGCGCCAGCAGACCCGAGGGACTAGCGGGGGGCACCGGGGAGCTGTTTTTT
TRBV12-3/TRBV12-4	TRBJ2-7	TRBD2	many	CASGTSGGEQYF	TGTGCCAGCGGAACGTCGGGGGGCGAGCAGTACTTC
TRBV5-1	TRBJ2-7	TRBD2	many	CASSWTSGGSEQYF	TGCGCCAGCAGCTGGACTAGCGGGGGGTCAGAGCAGTACTTC
TRBV5-5	TRBJ2-6	NA	NA	CASSLEGSGAKVLTF	TGTGCCAGCAGCTTGGAAGGGTCTGGGGCCAAAGTCCTGACTTTC
TRBV20-1	TRBJ1-6	NA	many	CSASRGGGNSPLHF	TGCAGTGCCTCGCGAGGGGGTGGGAATTCACCCCTCCACTTT
TRBV20-1	TRBJ1-5	NA	large	CSARDSSAQGVGQPQHF	TGCAGTGCTAGAGATAGCTCGGCGCAAGGGGTAGGACAGCCCCAGCATTTT
TRBV3-1	TRBJ2-3	TRBD2	once	CASSQAGLTSGLRTSTDTQYF	TGTGCCAGCAGCCAAGCCGGCCTAACTAGCGGACTAAGGACTAGCACAGATACGCAGTATTTT
TRBV20-1	TRBJ2-1	TRBD2	many	CSATDSGRAINEQFF	TGCAGTGCTACAGATAGCGGGAGGGCTATTAATGAGCAGTTCTTC
TRBV12-3/TRBV12-4	TRBJ2-1	TRBD2	NA	CASSTYRLAGTGEQFF	TGTGCCAGCAGTACCTACCGACTAGCGGGGACGGGTGAGCAGTTCTTC